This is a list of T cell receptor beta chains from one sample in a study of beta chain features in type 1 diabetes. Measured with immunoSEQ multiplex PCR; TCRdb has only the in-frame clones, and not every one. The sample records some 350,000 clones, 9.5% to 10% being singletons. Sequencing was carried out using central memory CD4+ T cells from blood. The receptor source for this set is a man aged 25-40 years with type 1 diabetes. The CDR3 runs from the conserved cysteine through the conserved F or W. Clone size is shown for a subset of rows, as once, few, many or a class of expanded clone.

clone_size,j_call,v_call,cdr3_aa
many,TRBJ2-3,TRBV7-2,CASSFSGRAADTQYF
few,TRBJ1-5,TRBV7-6,CASSRGTGEGQPQHF
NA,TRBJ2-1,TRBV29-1,CSVGLADYNEQFF
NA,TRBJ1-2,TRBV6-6,CASSYSRGGYTF
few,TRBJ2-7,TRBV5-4,CASSFQREVHEQYF
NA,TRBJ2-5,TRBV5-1,CASSWGQGAQETQYF
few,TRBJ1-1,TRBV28,CASMYLGAEAFF
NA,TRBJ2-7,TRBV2,CASRAGLAGSSYEQYF
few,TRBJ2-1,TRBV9,CASSSSSTSGKQFF
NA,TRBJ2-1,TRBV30,CAWSVSQRQFF
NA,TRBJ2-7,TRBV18,CASSPYARENEQYF
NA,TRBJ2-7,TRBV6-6,CASSPGTSGSYEQYF
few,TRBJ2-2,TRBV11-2,CASSARGAGGGTGELFF
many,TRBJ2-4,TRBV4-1,CASSQGQGTKNIQYF
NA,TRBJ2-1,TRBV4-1,CASSQAIGGDNEQFF
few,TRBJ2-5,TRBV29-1,CSGRLAGGPETQYF
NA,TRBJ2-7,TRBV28,CASSPQSVYEQYF
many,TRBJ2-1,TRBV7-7,CASSLLTRDEQFF
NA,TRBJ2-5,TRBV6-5,CASLREAQETQYF
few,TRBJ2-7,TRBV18,CASSPPGQGRGAYEQYF
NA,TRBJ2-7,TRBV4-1,CASSQDLDGSYEQYF
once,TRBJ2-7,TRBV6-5,CASSYHLADTYEQYF
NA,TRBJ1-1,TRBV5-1,CASSFVTGNTEAFF
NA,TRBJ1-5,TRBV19,CASSRPGRDQPQHF
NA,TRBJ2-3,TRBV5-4,CASSLPRGDTQYF
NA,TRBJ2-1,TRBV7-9,CASSPRGSVYNEQFF
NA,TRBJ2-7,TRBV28,CASSLSGVRYEQYF
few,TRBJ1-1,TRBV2,CASTGTMNTEAFF
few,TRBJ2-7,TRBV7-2,CASSLSAWASYEQYF
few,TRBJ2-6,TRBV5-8,CASSPRWGSSGANVLTF
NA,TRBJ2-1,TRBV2,CASSEARKGREQFF
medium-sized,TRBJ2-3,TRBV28,CASRLAGRTDTQYF
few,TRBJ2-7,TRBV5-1,CASSRDFFYEQYF
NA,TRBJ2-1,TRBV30,CAWSPSSSYNEQFF
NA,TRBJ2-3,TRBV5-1,CASSVSTDTQYF
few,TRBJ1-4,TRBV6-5,CASSQGEKLFF
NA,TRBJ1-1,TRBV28,CASSLRGQEAFF
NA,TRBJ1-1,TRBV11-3,CASSLGGTTEAFF
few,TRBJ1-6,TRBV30,CAWRTPGGGSPLHF
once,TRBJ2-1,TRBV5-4,CASSRGQLNEQFF
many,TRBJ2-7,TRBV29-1,CSVEEDGRSQYF
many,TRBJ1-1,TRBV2,CASSVSGTGTTEAFF
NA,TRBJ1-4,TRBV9,CASSPVGGTEKLFF
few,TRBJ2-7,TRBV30,CAWSVRLGRGQYF
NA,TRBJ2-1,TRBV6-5,CASLRVLYNEQFF
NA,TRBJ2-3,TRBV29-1,CSVGPPGGGTDTQYF
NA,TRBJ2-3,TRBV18,CASSNRETSTDTQYF
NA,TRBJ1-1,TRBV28,CASSLSLQQGMTRSYVAFF
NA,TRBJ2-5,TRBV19,CATRGAPGYQETQYF
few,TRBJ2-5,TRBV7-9,CASSDSGSGETQYF